Detailed here is one T cell receptor (beta chain). Antigen: not known. These data belong to a study of somatic mutations in cytotoxic T cells in rheumatoid arthritis. Overall study: Patient blood, which was peripheral blood collected as 30 ml EDTA, was drawn right after diagnosis and before any treatment started.

Data came from immunoSEQ multiplex PCR; TCRdb stores just in-frame clones and leaves some out. The sample has 14,000 or so clones, about 69% seen once. Study-wide results and limits: Age-matched healthy controls and rheumatoid arthritis patients had CD8+ T-cell clonality that did not differ significantly. No age-related increase in CD8+ clonality was seen in healthy controls, but one was seen in rheumatoid arthritis patients.

Germline V gene data show CDR1 as MNHEY and CDR2 as SMNVEV (reference sequence). The CDR3 contains 15 residues. V shed 2 bases and J shed 2 bases, with 12 bases lying between them. This clonotype originated in an adult with rheumatoid arthritis. The sequenced material came from CD8+ T cells sorted from blood. The chain links TRBV27 to TRBJ1-2; D is perhaps TRBD1 (5 bases). The CDR3 nucleotides read TGTGCCAGCAGTTTAACGGGGTGGGGGAACTATGGCTACACCTTC. Its protein product is CASSLTGWGNYGYTF.